This TCR beta chain was recorded in a study of blood T cell repertoires in COVID-19. Study as a whole: The samples span acute and convalescent COVID-19 from the United States, Italy and Spain. Nucleic acid was either cDNA or gDNA, and it came from T cells, B-cell-depleted T cells, or PBMCs.

The CDR3 consists of 17 residues. CDR1 and CDR2 from the germline V gene are LGHDT and YNNKEL (reference sequence). Deletions cut 4 bases from V and 0 bases from J, with 18 bases between. Original processing methods: Reference gene primer amplification in the assay estimated nucleated cell counts. The repertoire was sequenced with immunoSEQ multiplex PCR; TCRdb's copy has only in-frame clones and lacks some. The V and J calls and the clone size are those of that table, but D and trimming were determined from the DNA. In the table there are approximately 100,000 clones, about 90% of which are singletons. In its sample, this clone was seen a few times.

The sequence was collected from a man aged 50 to 60 in a cohort sampled during active COVID-19. The specimen sequenced was peripheral blood. The chain uses TRBV3-1 (or the pseudogene TRBV3-2) and TRBJ1-1; the D gene is possibly TRBD1 (6 bases). The CDR3 loop reads CASSPRGGDLLNTEAFF. CDR3 sequence (DNA): TGTGCCAGCAGCCCTCGCGGGGGCGATCTTCTGAACACTGAAGCTTTCTTT.